The 26 T cell receptor beta chains below all came from one sample that was sequenced in a study of cytomegalovirus exposure and HLA in healthy donors. In the PCR, 60 Vbeta and 13 Jbeta primers were used. The assay was immunoSEQ multiplex PCR, and TCRdb's table has in-frame clones only and misses some. The table includes about 190,000 clones, over 70% detected once. Specimen: PBMCs. The receptors were gathered from a man aged 25 to 40 in good health and CMV-seronegative.

The chain uses TRBV2 and TRBJ1-2, with D tentatively TRBD1 (6 bases). This CDR3 is 12 amino acids long. The V end was cut by 2 bases, the J end by 8 bases, with 9 bases between. The germline V gene encodes CDR1 SNHLY and CDR2 FYNNEI. CDR3 DNA: TGTGCCAGCAGTGAATCAGGGGAAGGCTACACCTTC. Amino acid sequence: CASSESGEGYTF.

The CDR3 sequence: CASKSGPPRTKTQYF. CDR3 sequence (DNA): TGTGCCAGCAAGAGCGGCCCCCCTAGAACGAAGACCCAGTACTTC. The rearrangement joins TRBV2 to TRBJ2-5, with TRBD2 as a possible D gene (5 bases). V lost 7 bases and J 6 bases, leaving 21 bases between the germline ends. The germline V gene has CDR1 SNHLY and CDR2 FYNNEI. The CDR3 is 15 residues long.

This chain joins TRBV28 and TRBJ2-7, with 9 bases matching TRBD1. Germline V gives CDR1 MDHEN, CDR2 SYDVKM. V was pared by 7 bases and J by 3 bases, with 7 bases of the junction left unmatched. The length of the CDR3 is 14 residues. DNA for the CDR3: TGTGCCAGCACCTCCGGGACAGGGAGCTACGAGCAGTACTTC. Translation gives CASTSGTGSYEQYF.

The J gene is TRBJ1-1, the V gene TRBV5-1, with D maybe TRBD1 (5 bases). This CDR3 is built from 16 residues. Germline CDR1 is SGHRS and CDR2 is YFSETQ. V shed 2 bases and J shed 7 bases, with 21 bases lying between them. The CDR3, as DNA: TGCGCCAGCAGCTTCGGGAGGGGCGGGACCATAGATGAAGCTTTCTTT. Amino acid sequence: CASSFGRGGTIDEAFF.

With respect to this clone: One end of the junction does not line up with germline, which may come from a read error. J is TRBJ2-6 and V is TRBV6-6; possible D gene TRBD2, 6 bases. The CDR3 contains 16 residues. Looked up from germline, CDR1 is MNHNY and CDR2 is SVGAGI (reference sequence). In DNA, the CDR3 is TGTGCCAGCAGTACAAGGAGGGGAGCCGGGGCCAACGGCCTGACTTTC. Amino acid sequence: CASSTRRGAGANGLTF.

The CDR3 loop is CASGTGGRYGYTF. The CDR3, as DNA: TGTGCCAGCGGAACAGGGGGCAGGTATGGCTACACCTTC. The chain is built from TRBV6-6 and TRBJ1-2; TRBD1 agrees at 9 bases. This CDR3 spans 13 amino acids. Germline V gene lookup returns CDR1 MNHNY and CDR2 SVGAGI (reference sequence). With 8 bases clipped from V and 5 bases from J, the junction kept 6 bases outside the gene matches.

The chain carries TRBV6-6 and TRBJ1-4; the D gene is possibly TRBD1 (5 bases). CDR3 size: 14 residues. V was pared by 3 bases and J by 8 bases, with 13 bases between. Per germline, CDR1 MNHNY and CDR2 SVGAGI (reference sequence). The CDR3 nucleotides are TGTGCCAGCAGTTATCCAGGGTTGCGGGAAAAACTGTTTTTT. This translates into CASSYPGLREKLFF.

This clone occurred a few times. CDR3 DNA sequence: TGCGCCAGCAGCCAAGAGGGGGTGGTGGGACAAACGTACTTC. It yields the protein CASSQEGVVGQTYF. The genes are TRBV4-1 and TRBJ2-5, with D perhaps matching TRBD1 (6 bases). With 0 bases removed from V and 13 bases from J, the gap between germline ends came to 18 bases. The CDR3 runs to 14 residues. Germline values: CDR1 MGHRA, CDR2 YSYEKL.

The gene calls are TRBV7-9 and TRBJ1-2; 10 bases align to TRBD1. This CDR3 has 16 amino acids. CDR1 and CDR2 from the germline V gene are SEHNR and FQNEAQ (reference sequence). V trimming: 6 bases; J trimming: 1 base; junction bases outside the gene matches: 8. Here the CDR3 reads CASSNTGTGDNYGYTF. In nucleotides, the CDR3 is TGTGCCAGCAGTAATACCGGGACAGGGGATAACTATGGCTACACCTTC.

V usage is TRBV12-5 and J usage is TRBJ1-1, with 7 bases fitting TRBD1. CDR1 LGHNT and CDR2 FRNRAP come from the germline V gene. The CDR3 covers 14 residues. Losses at the gene ends were 6 bases for V and 1 base for J; bases not matched to a gene: 5. DNA for the CDR3: TGTGCTAGTGGGACGGGACAGCCGAACACTGAAGCTTTCTTT. Amino acids: CASGTGQPNTEAFF.

This chain joins TRBV18 and TRBJ2-3; 7 nucleotides agree with TRBD2. Germline V gives CDR1 KGHSH, CDR2 LQKENI. The CDR3 covers 15 residues. Trimming at V came to 3 bases and at J to 1 base, leaving 4 bases not matched to a gene. CDR3 sequence reads: CASSPPSGRTDTQYF. For the CDR3, the DNA is TGTGCCAGCTCACCGCCTAGCGGTCGCACAGATACGCAGTATTTT.

The chain employs TRBV27 and TRBJ2-3; maybe TRBD2 (6 bases). The germline CDR1 and CDR2 sequences are MNHEY and SMNVEV (reference sequence). The CDR3 covers 15 residues. The V end was cut by 5 bases, the J end by 3 bases, with 15 bases between. In DNA form, the CDR3 reads TGTGCCAGCAGTACTAGCAAAGATTGGACAGATACGCAGTATTTT. Amino acids: CASSTSKDWTDTQYF.

The chain links TRBV15 to TRBJ1-6; perhaps TRBD1 as D (6 bases). The CDR3 loop spans 16 amino acids. V dropped 0 bases and J dropped 5 bases, with 11 bases sitting between them. Germline assignment: CDR1 LNHNV and CDR2 YYDKDF (reference sequence). CDR3 sequence: CATSREWDTDNSPLHF. The CDR3 region has the DNA TGTGCCACCAGCAGAGAATGGGACACAGATAATTCACCCCTCCACTTT.

V and J are TRBV6-5 and TRBJ1-3, with D unclear. This CDR3 has 14 residues. Germline loops: CDR1 MNHEY, CDR2 SVGAGI. With 11 bases removed from V and 0 bases from J, the gap between germline ends came to 14 bases. The CDR3 reads CARRDGLSGNTIYF. The DNA of the CDR3 is TGTGCCCGCCGAGACGGACTCTCTGGAAACACCATATATTTT.

The chain links TRBV6-6 to TRBJ1-2; D is uncertain. The CDR3 is made up of 13 amino acids. Germline CDR1 is MNHNY and CDR2 is SVGAGI (reference sequence). V shed 7 bases and J shed 3 bases, with 12 bases lying between them. CDR3 sequence reads: CASTREGHYGYTF. DNA for the CDR3: TGTGCCAGCACCCGGGAGGGCCACTATGGCTACACCTTC.

CDR3 nucleotide sequence: TGTGCCAGCAGTGACGGATTACGACAGTATTTGACGACTTACAATGAGCAGTTCTTC. As protein: CASSDGLRQYLTTYNEQFF. The chain employs TRBV6-4 and TRBJ2-1; tentative D call: TRBD1 (5 bases). This CDR3 comprises 19 residues. Trimming removed 2 bases at V and 4 bases at J, with 24 bases between. Per germline, CDR1 MRHNA and CDR2 SNTAGT.

The V and J genes are TRBV30 and TRBJ1-1; 8 bases are a match to TRBD1. The CDR3 loop spans 15 amino acids. V shed 5 bases, J shed 1 base, and the junction held 9 bases outside the gene matches. Germline loops: CDR1 GTSNPN, CDR2 SVGIG (reference sequence). The CDR3 DNA reads as TGTGCCTGGCGAGCGGACAGGGTAAGGAACACTGAAGCTTTCTTT. Protein sequence: CAWRADRVRNTEAFF.

CDR3 region: CASSLLDSYNEQFF. The CDR3, as DNA: TGTGCCAGCAGCTTGTTAGACTCCTACAATGAGCAGTTCTTC. The chain couples TRBV5-6 to TRBJ2-1; D not resolved. The CDR3 covers 14 residues. CDR1 and CDR2 (germline): SGHDT, YYEEEE. V shed 1 base and J shed 0 bases, with 5 bases lying between them.

The chain carries TRBV10-3 and TRBJ2-3; 10 bases match TRBD1. This CDR3 spans 13 amino acids. V gave up 6 bases and J gave up 5 bases; unmatched junction bases: 2. From germline, CDR1 is ENHRY and CDR2 SYGVKD. The CDR3 region has the DNA TGTGCCATCAGAGGACAGGGGGTAGATACGCAGTATTTT. As protein: CAIRGQGVDTQYF.

The CDR3 DNA is TGTGCCAGCTCACCGCAGGAGGGGGCGTCCGGGGAGCTGTTTTTT. It translates to CASSPQEGASGELFF. The rearrangement links TRBV18 to TRBJ2-2; TRBD1 might be the D (7 bases). The CDR3 runs to 15 residues. The germline V gene has CDR1 KGHSH and CDR2 LQKENI. V lost 3 bases to trimming and J lost 6 bases, with 14 bases between them.

The chain has TRBV5-1 and TRBJ2-5; D may be TRBD1 (5 bases). The CDR3 runs to 15 residues. Germline V CDR1 and CDR2: SGHRS, YFSETQ. CDR3 protein: CGTSLDTANQETQYF. The CDR3 DNA reads TGCGGGACGAGCTTGGACACCGCAAACCAAGAGACCCAGTACTTC.

The chain carries TRBV6-6 and TRBJ2-5; 7 bases align to TRBD1. CDR3 size: 12 residues. Germline V CDR1 and CDR2: MNHNY, SVGAGI (reference sequence). Trimming at V came to 6 bases and at J to 5 bases, leaving 3 bases not matched to a gene. As DNA, the CDR3 is TGTGCCAGCAGAGCACAGGGGGAGACCCAGTACTTC. It encodes CASRAQGETQYF.

This chain links TRBV6-1 with TRBJ2-7, with D perhaps TRBD1 (6 bases). Germline lookup yields CDR1 MNHNS and CDR2 SASEGT. The CDR3 is 14 residues long. V was clipped by 8 bases and J by 0 bases, with 14 bases between them. CDR3 DNA: TGTGCCAGCGCTAAAGGGACACACTCCTACGAGCAGTACTTC. Its translation: CASAKGTHSYEQYF.

This rearrangement joins TRBV5-1 to TRBJ2-7, with 7 bases that match TRBD1. Germline CDR1 reads SGHRS; CDR2 reads YFSETQ. The CDR3 runs 14 residues. Trimming removed 4 bases from V and 4 bases from J; junction bases left unmatched: 8. CDR3 residues: CASSLDRELYEQYF. The CDR3 DNA is TGCGCCAGCAGCCTTGACAGGGAACTTTACGAGCAGTACTTC.

The V and J genes are TRBV7-8 and TRBJ1-1; perhaps TRBD1 as D (5 bases). V was clipped by 5 bases and J by 4 bases, with 8 bases between them. CDR3 length: 12 amino acids. Germline V CDR1 and CDR2: SGHVS, FQNEAQ. CDR3 nucleotides: TGTGCCAGCAGCCCGGGGGGCACTGAAGCTTTCTTT. It encodes CASSPGGTEAFF.

In its sample, this clone was seen a few times. V usage is TRBV6-5 and J usage is TRBJ1-2, with a possible D match to TRBD1 (5 bases). The CDR3 is 13 amino acids. CDR1 MNHEY and CDR2 SVGAGI come from the germline V gene. V was pared by 10 bases and J by 6 bases, with 18 bases between. The CDR3 coding sequence is TGTGCCACCGTCCGATTGGGGGGTAATGGCTACACCTTC. Residues: CATVRLGGNGYTF.